This T cell receptor beta chain was found in a study of T cells in Graves' hyperthyroidism and ophthalmopathy. This clonotype came up many times. The V gene's germline CDR1 is DFQATT and CDR2 SNEGSKA (reference sequence). V was pared by 6 bases and J by 6 bases, with 21 bases between. The CDR3 covers 14 residues. Researchers amplified the TCR beta CDR3 regions from RNA transcripts. TCR CDR3 regions were first amplified by RT-PCR with HTBI primers. TCRdb analysed the multiplex PCR reads with MiXCR anew, one entry per CDR3 protein. There are 300,000 to 500,000 distinct CDR3 sequences in the sample; about 14% occur only once, and around 27% lies in the top ten.

The material sequenced was blood. This chain links TRBV20-1 with TRBJ2-7, with D perhaps matching TRBD1 (6 bases). This TCR derives from a man between 50 and 59 years old with Graves' ophthalmopathy. CDR3 region: CSARTEGPWVEQYF. The CDR3 bases are TGCAGTGCAAGGACAGAGGGTCCTTGGGTCGAGCAGTACTTC.